This note documents a single T cell receptor (beta chain) sequence. The antigen is unknown. The V gene's germline CDR1 is GTSNPN and CDR2 SVGIG (reference sequence). Trimming stripped 0 bases from V and 7 bases from J, with 9 bases between. This CDR3 has 13 residues. These data come from a study of brain T cells in children with intractable seizures. Study-level points and caveats: Absence of clones before surgery may stem from lower sequencing depth. Only CDR3 sequence similarity suggested viral specificity, without known HCMV serostatus.

The method was immunoSEQ multiplex PCR; TCRdb's version includes in-frame clones alone and lacks a portion of them. The table has over 95,000 clones, 85% to 95% seen once. Surgery cases with the highest brain T cell transcript signatures were chosen for sequencing. Pre-surgery treatment included at least one anti-epileptic drug. The J gene is TRBJ2-2, the V gene TRBV30; TRBD2 is a possible D gene (6 bases). Material: peripheral blood, obtained at surgery. The sequence derives from a boy less than two years old with hemimegalencephaly and intractable seizures. CDR3 loop: CAWSVLAVGELFF. As DNA, the CDR3 is TGTGCCTGGAGTGTATTAGCGGTCGGGGAGCTGTTTTTT.